A single sample gave rise to the 21 T cell receptor beta chains below, sequenced in a study of T cell responses to AZD1222 COVID-19 vaccine. TCRdb keeps only in-frame clones here, not all; method: immunoSEQ multiplex PCR. The table has over 150,000 clones, approximately 89% seen once. This material consisted of peripheral blood, taken 28 days after the second AZD1222 dose. Receptor source: an adult who received the AZD1222 COVID-19 vaccine.

This chain connects TRBV10-1 to TRBJ2-2; D gene uncertain. V lost 3 bases and J 0 bases, leaving 17 bases between the germline ends. This CDR3 has 18 residues. Germline CDR1 is WNHNN and CDR2 is SYGVQD (reference sequence). The DNA for the CDR3 is TGCGCCAGCAGTGACCCCGCTGCGAGCGCCACGAACACCGGGGAGCTGTTTTTT. Translation gives CASSDPAASATNTGELFF.

Written as DNA, the CDR3 is TGTGCCACCAGTGATCCCGGGAGCGTGGGCAATCAGCCCCAGCATTTT. As protein: CATSDPGSVGNQPQHF. The chain uses TRBV24-1 and TRBJ1-5; the D is unclear. Trimming cost V 3 bases and J 2 bases, with 13 bases left between them. The length of the CDR3 is 16 residues. Germline CDR1 reads KGHDR; CDR2 reads SFDVKD.

This chain joins TRBV5-1 and TRBJ2-1; D is perhaps TRBD2 (6 bases). Trimming shortened V by 4 bases and J by 4 bases, and 21 bases separated the two germline ends. This CDR3 contains 17 residues. Germline CDR1 reads SGHRS; CDR2 reads YFSETQ. CDR3 loop: CASSPVRLGGFYNEQFF. The CDR3 bases are TGCGCCAGCAGCCCAGTCCGACTAGGCGGATTTTACAATGAGCAGTTCTTC.

A single count supports this clone. The chain combines TRBV7-8 with TRBJ2-1; D perhaps matches TRBD2 (5 bases). The ends were cut back, 2 bases at V and 8 bases at J, with 10 bases in the middle. The CDR3 is 13 amino acids. CDR1 is SGHVS, CDR2 FQNEAQ, per germline. Here the CDR3 reads CASSLSSWDEQFF. The CDR3 DNA reads as TGTGCCAGCAGCTTATCTAGCTGGGATGAGCAGTTCTTC.

The chain uses TRBV21-1 and TRBJ2-7; the DNA was not compared with TRBD1, the D call given in the table. TRBV21-1 is a pseudogene segment. The CDR3 is 16 residues long. The CDR3 reads CASRSPRTGGKGEQYF. DNA of the CDR3: TGTGCCAGCCGATCCCCACGGACAGGGGGAAAAGGGGAGCAGTACTTC.

The chain recombines TRBV28 with TRBJ1-2; possible D gene TRBD1, 5 bases. The germline V gene encodes CDR1 MDHEN and CDR2 SYDVKM. The V end lost 8 bases, the J end lost 5 bases, and 21 bases lay between the germline ends. The CDR3 spans 15 residues. The CDR3 sequence: CASLPGPTSPYGYTF. As DNA, the CDR3 is TGTGCCAGCCTACCGGGACCGACAAGCCCGTATGGCTACACCTTC.

The V gene is TRBV10-3, the J gene TRBJ2-1; maybe TRBD1 (5 bases). The length of the CDR3 is 15 residues. Trimming took 1 base from V and 0 from J, leaving 7 bases between them. Germline loops: CDR1 ENHRY, CDR2 SYGVKD. CDR3 sequence: CAISEYDSSYNEQFF. The CDR3 DNA reads as TGTGCCATCAGTGAGTATGACAGCTCCTACAATGAGCAGTTCTTC.

The rearrangement uses TRBV30 and TRBJ1-1, with D possibly being TRBD1 (5 bases). CDR3 length: 11 amino acids. V was cut by 5 bases and J by 9 bases, with 13 bases left in between. Germline values: CDR1 GTSNPN, CDR2 SVGIG (reference sequence). DNA of the CDR3: TGTGCCTGGGGACCCGGGGCCCAAGCTTTCTTT. This translates into CAWGPGAQAFF.

A word on this clone: Other DNA sequences within the sample encode an identical CDR3. The chain joins TRBV3-1 (or the pseudogene TRBV3-2) to TRBJ2-1, with D possibly TRBD2 on 5 matching bases. Per the germline V gene, CDR1 is LGHDT and CDR2 is YNNKEL (reference sequence). This CDR3 is built from 12 residues. With 1 base removed from V and 8 bases from J, the gap between germline ends came to 6 bases. Here the CDR3 reads CASSQVGDEQFF. Written as DNA, the CDR3 is TGTGCCAGCAGCCAAGTCGGGGATGAGCAGTTCTTC.

The chain has TRBV7-2 and TRBJ2-1; 7 nucleotides match TRBD1. Losses at the gene ends were 4 bases for V and 5 bases for J; bases not matched to a gene: 14. From germline, CDR1 is SGHTA and CDR2 FQGNSA. This CDR3 region has 17 residues. As DNA, the CDR3 is TGTGCCAGCAGCTACCCTTTAAGGGGGCCGAAGGACAATGAGCAGTTCTTC. Protein product: CASSYPLRGPKDNEQFF.

This chain connects TRBV6-5 to TRBJ1-2; D is unresolved. CDR3 length equals 15 residues. The germline V and J ends were trimmed by 5 bases and 0 bases, with 13 bases remaining between them. CDR1 MNHEY and CDR2 SVGAGI come from the germline V gene. CDR3 residues: CASSNPGIANYGYTF. CDR3 nucleotides: TGTGCCAGCAGTAACCCGGGAATAGCTAACTATGGCTACACCTTC.

This sequence joins TRBV28 and TRBJ1-5, with D possibly matching TRBD1 (5 bases). The CDR3 is 12 amino acids. Germline V gene data show CDR1 as MDHEN and CDR2 as SYDVKM. Between the trimmed V and J ends, which lost 3 bases and 9 bases, there was a span of 9 bases. CDR3 coding DNA: TGTGCCAGCAGTTTGATGGGGCGGCCCCAGCATTTT. Translated, it gives CASSLMGRPQHF. Looking up the rest from reference TRBV28 and TRBJ1-5 gives the full variable domain: DVKVTQSSRYLVKRTGEKVFLECVQDMDHENMFWYRQDPGLGLRLIYFSYDVKMKEKGDIPEGYSVSREKKERFSLILESASTNQTSMYLCASSLMGRPQHFGDGTRLSIL.

V is TRBV28 and J is TRBJ2-1; D might be TRBD1 (5 bases). Germline assignment: CDR1 MDHEN and CDR2 SYDVKM. This CDR3 region has 14 residues. Trimming took 7 bases from V and 2 from J, leaving 12 bases between them. The CDR3 region has the DNA TGTGCCAGCACCCCCCGCAGGGCCTACAATGAGCAGTTCTTC. This translates into CASTPRRAYNEQFF.

In nucleotides, the CDR3 is TGCAGCGTTGAGTCGGGACAGCCTCCTTACGAGCAGTACTTC. This gives the protein CSVESGQPPYEQYF. The chain combines TRBV29-1 with TRBJ2-7; 7 nucleotides line up with TRBD1. J lost 4 bases, V lost 3 bases, and 9 bases had no gene match. This CDR3 region has 14 residues. Germline V gene sequence: CDR1 SQVTM, CDR2 ANQGSEA.

Here the CDR3 reads CASNDQTSGGDGQYF. The CDR3 nucleotides are TGTGCCAGCAACGACCAGACTAGCGGGGGAGACGGGCAGTACTTC. The rearrangement joins TRBV2 to TRBJ2-7; TRBD2 aligns across 12 bases. The ends lost 7 bases at V and 9 bases at J; junction bases unmatched: 13. Germline lookup yields CDR1 SNHLY and CDR2 FYNNEI. CDR3 size: 15 residues.

This chain links TRBV5-1 with TRBJ2-3; tentatively, D is TRBD2 (6 bases). The CDR3 spans 15 residues. Trimming took off 4 bases at V and 5 bases at J, with 17 bases between the two ends. The V gene's germline CDR1 is SGHRS and CDR2 YFSETQ. The CDR3 coding sequence is TGCGCCAGCAGCCCGGGAGTGACTGGCCGAGATACGCAGTATTTT. The encoded protein is CASSPGVTGRDTQYF.

The chain joins TRBV11-3 to TRBJ2-7; 7 bases match TRBD2. CDR3 length equals 16 residues. In germline, CDR1 is SGHNT, CDR2 YENEEA. Trimming took 0 bases from V and 0 from J; bases not matched to a gene: 5. CDR3 DNA: TGTGCCAGCAGCTTAGATCTGGGACTACTCTCCTACGAGCAGTACTTC. Protein: CASSLDLGLLSYEQYF. The entire variable domain, with the rest obtained from reference TRBV11-3 and TRBJ2-7, is as follows: EAGVVQSPRYKIIEKKQPVAFWCNPISGHNTLYWYLQNLGQGPELLIRYENEEAVDDSQLPKDRFSAERLKGVDSTLKIQPAELGDSAVYLCASSLDLGLLSYEQYFGPGTRLTVT.

The chain has TRBV27 and TRBJ1-2, with TRBD1 matching over 7 bases. From germline, CDR1 is MNHEY and CDR2 SMNVEV (reference sequence). V lost 5 bases and J lost 4; bases outside the gene matches: 10. CDR3 length: 15 amino acids. The CDR3, as DNA: TGTGCCAGCAGTCTCGACAGGGTAGTCTGCTATGGCTACACCTTC. It specifies CASSLDRVVCYGYTF.

This chain uses TRBV11-2 with TRBJ2-7, with D hard to call. V was cut by 5 bases and J by 4 bases, with 18 bases left in between. The germline V gene encodes CDR1 SGHAT and CDR2 FQNNGV. CDR3 length: 15 residues. CDR3: CASSPPAMPLYEQYF. In nucleotides, the CDR3 is TGTGCCAGCAGCCCGCCGGCCATGCCTTTATACGAGCAGTACTTC.

The chain couples TRBV11-2 to TRBJ2-3; D uncertain. Germline V gene lookup returns CDR1 SGHAT and CDR2 FQNNGV. Between the trimmed V and J ends, which lost 5 bases and 2 bases, there was a span of 17 bases. This CDR3 contains 16 residues. The CDR3 loop reads CASSPYPQTATDTQYF. The DNA of the CDR3 is TGTGCCAGCAGCCCCTATCCCCAAACCGCCACAGATACGCAGTATTTT. The whole variable domain, filled in from reference TRBV11-2 and TRBJ2-3, reads EAGVAQSPRYKIIEKRQSVAFWCNPISGHATLYWYQQILGQGPKLLIQFQNNGVVDDSQLPKDRFSAERLKGVDSTLKIQPAKLEDSAVYLCASSPYPQTATDTQYFGPGTRLTVL.

The chain has TRBV5-1 and TRBJ1-1; no clear D. The germline gives CDR1 SGHRS, CDR2 YFSETQ. The CDR3 totals 13 residues. Trimming took off 6 bases at V and 0 bases at J, with 9 bases between the two ends. In nucleotides, the CDR3 is TGCGCCAGCACCCTGAGCATGAACACTGAAGCTTTCTTT. This codes for CASTLSMNTEAFF.